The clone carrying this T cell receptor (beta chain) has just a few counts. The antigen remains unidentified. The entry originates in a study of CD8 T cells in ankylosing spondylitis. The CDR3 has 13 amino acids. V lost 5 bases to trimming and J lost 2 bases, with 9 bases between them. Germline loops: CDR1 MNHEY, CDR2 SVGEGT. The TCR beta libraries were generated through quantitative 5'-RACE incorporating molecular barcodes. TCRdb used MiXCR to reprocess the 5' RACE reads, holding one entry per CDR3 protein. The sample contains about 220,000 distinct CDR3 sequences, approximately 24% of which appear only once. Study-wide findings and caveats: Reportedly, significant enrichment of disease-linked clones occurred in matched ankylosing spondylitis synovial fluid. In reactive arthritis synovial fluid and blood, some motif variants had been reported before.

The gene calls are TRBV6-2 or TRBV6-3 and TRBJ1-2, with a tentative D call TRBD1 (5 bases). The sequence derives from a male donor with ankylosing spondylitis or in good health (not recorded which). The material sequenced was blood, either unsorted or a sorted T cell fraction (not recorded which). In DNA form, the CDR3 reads TGTGCCAGCAGTCAACGACAGAACTATGGCTACACCTTC. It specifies CASSQRQNYGYTF.